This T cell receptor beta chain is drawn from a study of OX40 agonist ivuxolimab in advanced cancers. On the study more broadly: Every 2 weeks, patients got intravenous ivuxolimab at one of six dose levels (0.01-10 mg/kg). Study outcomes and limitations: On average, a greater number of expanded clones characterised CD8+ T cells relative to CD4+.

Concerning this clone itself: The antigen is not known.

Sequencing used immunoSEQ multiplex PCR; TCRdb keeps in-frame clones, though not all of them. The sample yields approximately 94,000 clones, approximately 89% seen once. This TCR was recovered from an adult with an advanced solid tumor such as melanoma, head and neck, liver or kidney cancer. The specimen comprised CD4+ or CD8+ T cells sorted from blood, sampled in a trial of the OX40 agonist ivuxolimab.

The CDR3 DNA follows: TGTGCCAGCGGATCACGGCGGCGGGGGGGAACAGATACGCAGTATTTT. It codes for CASGSRRRGGTDTQYF. The chain uses TRBV28 and TRBJ2-3; 9 bases line up with TRBD2. Unmatched junction bases numbered 12, after V lost 8 bases and J lost 3 bases. Germline V gene sequence: CDR1 MDHEN, CDR2 SYDVKM. The CDR3 is 16 residues long. Filled out from reference TRBV28 and TRBJ2-3, the complete variable domain reads DVKVTQSSRYLVKRTGEKVFLECVQDMDHENMFWYRQDPGLGLRLIYFSYDVKMKEKGDIPEGYSVSREKKERFSLILESASTNQTSMYLCASGSRRRGGTDTQYFGPGTRLTVL.